The 23 T cell receptor beta chains below all came from one sample that was sequenced in a study of blood T cell dynamics during melanoma immunotherapy. Time point reported: week 3, after first cycle of checkpoint inhibitor. Sequencing was performed with immunoSEQ multiplex PCR; in TCRdb, only in-frame clones are kept and a portion is missing. The top ten clones hold 3% to 4.5% of a sample with under 9,500 clones, about 85% of them seen once. Here the sequenced sample was blood, taken from a patient treated with checkpoint blockade. Receptors were obtained from a human donor with melanoma.

This chain connects TRBV10-3 to TRBJ1-2, with a tentative D call TRBD1 (6 bases). CDR1 is ENHRY and CDR2 is SYGVKD in the germline V gene. Trimming left V 4 bases short and J 3 bases short, with 15 bases between. The CDR3 sequence is 15 residues long. The CDR3 DNA follows: TGTGCCATCAGTGTGGGCCAGGGGACTGACTATGGCTACACCTTC. Translated: CAISVGQGTDYGYTF.

This clone was detected only a few times. J is TRBJ1-2 and V is TRBV5-6, with D uncertain. The V end was cut by 2 bases, the J end by 4 bases, with 6 bases between. The CDR3 spans 12 residues. Germline CDR1 SGHDT, CDR2 YYEEEE. CDR3 coding DNA: TGTGCCAGCAGCTTATCCGCCTATGGCTACACCTTC. Translated: CASSLSAYGYTF.

The rearrangement joins TRBV15 to TRBJ2-5; 14 bases match TRBD2. The end of the DNA is better explained by TRBJ2-7, so the J call may be wrong. CDR1 LNHNV and CDR2 YYDKDF come from the germline V gene (reference sequence). The length of the CDR3 is 15 residues. The CDR3 DNA reads TGTGCCACCAGCACAAGACTAGCGGGAGGGAACGAGCAGTACTTC. It codes for CATSTRLAGGNEQYF.

The chain joins TRBV25-1 to TRBJ1-1; D is perhaps TRBD1 (5 bases). Trimming removed 10 bases at V and 5 bases at J, with 17 bases between. CDR1 is MGHDK, CDR2 SYGVNS, per germline. This CDR3 comprises 13 residues. CDR3 DNA: TGTGCCACCGAGACGGGGGGAGGAACTGAAGCTTTCTTT. It is translated as CATETGGGTEAFF. Combining the CDR3 with reference TRBV25-1 and TRBJ1-1 gives the whole variable domain EADIYQTPRYLVIGTGKKITLECSQTMGHDKMYWYQQDPGMELHLIHYSYGVNSTEKGDLSSESTVSRIRTEHFPLTLESARPSHTSQYLCATETGGGTEAFFGQGTRLTVV.

The chain carries TRBV15 and TRBJ1-5; the D is unclear. V was clipped by 6 bases and J by 2 bases, with 14 bases between them. Germline CDR1 is LNHNV and CDR2 is YYDKDF (reference sequence). This CDR3 is 15 amino acids long. This chain's CDR3 is CATSRPGFGNQPQHF. Here the CDR3 DNA reads TGTGCCACCAGTCGACCAGGCTTCGGCAATCAGCCCCAGCATTTT.

The rearrangement joins TRBV6-1 to TRBJ2-7, with TRBD1 matching over 8 bases. Germline CDR1 is MNHNS and CDR2 is SASEGT. V gave up 3 bases and J gave up 6 bases; unmatched junction bases: 7. The CDR3 covers 14 residues. CDR3 sequence (DNA): TGTGCCAGCAGTGAGCGACAGGGGTCTGGCGAGCAGTACTTC. Translation gives CASSERQGSGEQYF.

The chain is built from TRBV15 and TRBJ2-7, with D hard to call. Germline V lookup: CDR1 LNHNV, CDR2 YYDKDF (reference sequence). The CDR3 totals 15 residues. Trimming took 0 bases from V and 2 from J, leaving 11 bases between them. The CDR3 DNA follows: TGTGCCACCAGCAGAGATAAGGGTACCCCCTACGAGCAGTACTTC. Amino acid sequence: CATSRDKGTPYEQYF. The full variable domain, in which reference TRBV15 and TRBJ2-7 provide the parts outside the CDR3, is DAMVIQNPRYQVTQFGKPVTLSCSQTLNHNVMYWYQQKSSQAPKLLFHYYDKDFNNEADTPDNFQSRRPNTSFCFLDIRSPGLGDTAMYLCATSRDKGTPYEQYFGPGTRLTVT.

The J gene is TRBJ2-7, the V gene TRBV4-1; 9 bases align to TRBD1. V was pared by 2 bases and J by 2 bases, with 4 bases of the junction left unmatched. Germline assignment: CDR1 MGHRA and CDR2 YSYEKL. The CDR3 runs to 15 residues. This CDR3 reads CASSQTGTGTYEQYF. The CDR3 nucleotides are TGCGCCAGCAGCCAAACCGGGACAGGGACCTACGAGCAGTACTTC.

The chain uses TRBV27 and TRBJ1-5; D is ambiguous. CDR1 and CDR2 (germline): MNHEY, SMNVEV (reference sequence). The CDR3 length is 11 residues. With 5 bases removed from V and 3 bases from J, the gap between germline ends came to 2 bases. Here the CDR3 DNA reads TGTGCCAGCAGTCCCAATCAGCCCCAGCATTTT. Protein: CASSPNQPQHF.

This clone came up once. For the CDR3, the DNA is TGCAGCGGCCGGGGGCAGGGGAACACTGAAGCTTTCTTT. This gives the protein CSGRGQGNTEAFF. The chain joins TRBV29-1 to TRBJ1-1, with a weak D call TRBD1 (6 bases). Deletions cut 7 bases from V and 1 base from J, with 13 bases between. The CDR3 spans 13 residues. Germline V gene lookup returns CDR1 SQVTM and CDR2 ANQGSEA.

CDR3 sequence reads: CASSEIDQGNSPLHF. CDR3 in DNA: TGTGCCAGCAGTGAAATTGACCAGGGTAATTCACCCCTCCACTTT. The gene calls are TRBV6-1 and TRBJ1-6; perhaps TRBD1 as D (5 bases). Germline V CDR1 and CDR2: MNHNS, SASEGT. The CDR3 sequence is 15 residues long. The V end lost 2 bases, the J end lost 6 bases, and 11 bases lay between the germline ends.

This rearrangement joins TRBV10-2 to TRBJ2-7; maybe TRBD1 (6 bases). Trimming took 7 bases from V and 7 from J, leaving 17 bases between them. The CDR3 consists of 13 residues. CDR1 is WSHSY, CDR2 SAAADI, per germline. As DNA, the CDR3 is TGCGCCAGCAAGTTAGTTGGGGGCTGGGAGCAGTACTTC. Its translation is CASKLVGGWEQYF.

The rearrangement links TRBV28 to TRBJ1-2; D unresolved. V lost 5 bases to trimming and J lost 4 bases, with 20 bases between them. This CDR3 comprises 16 residues. Germline V gene sequence: CDR1 MDHEN, CDR2 SYDVKM. Here the CDR3 DNA reads TGTGCCAGCAGTCCGGCCAGAGCCTCAGGTAGCTATGGCTACACCTTC. The encoded protein is CASSPARASGSYGYTF.

The rearrangement uses TRBV18 and TRBJ2-7, with 7 bases identical to TRBD2. This CDR3 is 14 amino acids long. CDR1 KGHSH and CDR2 LQKENI come from the germline V gene. V trimming: 5 bases; J trimming: 0 bases; junction bases outside the gene matches: 4. The CDR3 protein is CASSARDYSYEQYF. The CDR3 nucleotides are TGTGCCAGCTCAGCCCGGGACTACTCCTACGAGCAGTACTTC.

This clone came up a few times. The chain couples TRBV7-2 to TRBJ2-7; D assignment may be TRBD1 or TRBD2 (5 bases each). Looked up from germline, CDR1 is SGHTA and CDR2 is FQGNSA. V lost 4 bases, J lost 3 bases, and 16 bases lay in between. The CDR3 contains 15 residues. CDR3 DNA: TGTGCCAGCAGCTCCCTTGGGGGTGCGGGCTACGAGCAGTACTTC. It specifies CASSSLGGAGYEQYF.

J is TRBJ1-2 and V is TRBV6-5; D unclear. The germline V gene encodes CDR1 MNHEY and CDR2 SVGAGI. This CDR3 has 13 amino acids. Trimming pared 6 bases from V and 4 bases from J, leaving 12 bases between. CDR3 in amino acids: CASSQPALYGYTF. The CDR3 DNA reads as TGTGCCAGCAGCCAACCGGCCCTCTATGGCTACACCTTC.

V and J are TRBV29-1 and TRBJ2-7; 9 nucleotides align to TRBD1. Germline assignment: CDR1 SQVTM and CDR2 ANQGSEA. This CDR3 is built from 13 residues. V lost 6 bases to trimming and J lost 7 bases; unmatched junction nucleotides: 10. CDR3 DNA: TGCAGCGTGGGCTGGGACAGGGTGCGAGAGCAGTACTTC. This codes for CSVGWDRVREQYF.

The chain joins TRBV7-3 to TRBJ2-3; 8 nucleotides line up with TRBD2. This CDR3 has 16 residues. V lost 1 base to trimming and J lost 5 bases; unmatched junction nucleotides: 8. CDR1 is SGHTA and CDR2 is FQGTGA in the germline V gene. CDR3 protein: CASSLISGGPGDTQYF. CDR3 nucleotides: TGTGCCAGCAGCTTAATATCGGGAGGGCCTGGAGATACGCAGTATTTT.

The V call is TRBV18, the J call TRBJ2-7, with D perhaps matching TRBD1 (6 bases). Germline V lookup: CDR1 KGHSH, CDR2 LQKENI. The CDR3 spans 14 residues. Trimming removed 5 bases from V and 3 bases from J, with 14 bases in between. The CDR3: CASSSRQALYEQYF. CDR3 DNA sequence: TGTGCCAGCTCATCCCGACAGGCGCTCTACGAGCAGTACTTC.

The rearrangement joins TRBV28 to TRBJ2-7; the match to TRBD2 covers 7 bases. V lost 1 base, J lost 2 bases, and 17 bases stayed unmatched. This CDR3 contains 19 residues. CDR1 and CDR2 from the germline V gene are MDHEN and SYDVKM. CDR3 in amino acids: CASSLFTDTGTKIPYEQYF. The CDR3 DNA sequence: TGTGCCAGCAGTTTATTCACGGACACCGGGACTAAAATCCCCTACGAGCAGTACTTC. Drawing the rest from reference TRBV28 and TRBJ2-7, the complete variable domain is DVKVTQSSRYLVKRTGEKVFLECVQDMDHENMFWYRQDPGLGLRLIYFSYDVKMKEKGDIPEGYSVSREKKERFSLILESASTNQTSMYLCASSLFTDTGTKIPYEQYFGPGTRLTVT.

The chain combines TRBV7-2 with TRBJ1-4, with a possible D match to TRBD1 (5 bases). The V and J ends lost 5 bases and 8 bases respectively, with 15 bases between them. The CDR3 length is 14 residues. CDR1 SGHTA and CDR2 FQGNSA come from the germline V gene. CDR3 protein: CASSKPGLGEKLFF. The CDR3, as DNA: TGTGCCAGCAGCAAACCAGGGTTAGGGGAAAAACTGTTTTTT. Drawing the rest from reference TRBV7-2 and TRBJ1-4, the complete variable domain is GAGVSQSPSNKVTEKGKDVELRCDPISGHTALYWYRQSLGQGLEFLIYFQGNSAPDKSGLPSDRFSAERTGGSVSTLTIQRTQQEDSAVYLCASSKPGLGEKLFFGSGTQLSVL.

The chain links TRBV29-1 to TRBJ2-7; D remains unclear. Germline V gives CDR1 SQVTM, CDR2 ANQGSEA. The V gene lost 1 base and the J gene lost 4 bases, with 17 bases spanning the gap. This CDR3 is 15 amino acids long. For the CDR3, the DNA is TGCAGCGTTGAAGGAGTAGGTCAGGACCCTTACGAGCAGTACTTC. Translation: CSVEGVGQDPYEQYF.

V is TRBV5-1 and J is TRBJ1-2; no definite D call. CDR1 and CDR2 from the germline V gene are SGHRS and YFSETQ. The V end was cut by 0 bases, the J end by 4 bases, with 7 bases between. The CDR3 is 13 residues long. The CDR3 protein is CASSLERTYGYTF. CDR3 DNA: TGCGCCAGCAGCTTGGAGCGCACCTATGGCTACACCTTC.